A selection of T cell receptor beta chains follows, all from one sample in a study of T cell responses to AZD1222 COVID-19 vaccine. Produced via immunoSEQ multiplex PCR; TCRdb's table is partial and in-frame only. The table has around 75,000 clones, 80% to 90% seen once; the top ten hold about 13%. Here the sequenced sample was peripheral blood, taken on day 0 of AZD1222 vaccination. The receptors here all came from an adult in good health. Both conserved end residues are part of each CDR3. D genes are given only for firm matches. A clone size is listed for some rows: how often the clone was seen (once, few, many), or a class if it is expanded.

TRBV3-1/TRBV3-2	NA	NA	TRBJ1-5	TGTGCCAGCAGCGAAGTACATCAGCCCCAGCATTTT	CASSEVHQPQHF
TRBV2	once	TRBD2	TRBJ2-5	TGTGCCAGCAGTGATTCGCTAGCGGGGGCCTTCCAAGAGACCCAGTACTTC	CASSDSLAGAFQETQYF
TRBV19	NA	TRBD1	TRBJ1-6	TGTGCCAGTTCGGGACAGGTATTAAATTCACCCCTCCACTTT	CASSGQVLNSPLHF
TRBV5-4	NA	NA	TRBJ1-3	TGTGCCAGCAGCTTGTCGCTTGTCGGAAACACCATATATTTT	CASSLSLVGNTIYF
TRBV15	NA	NA	TRBJ1-5	TGTGCCACCAGACCTCTTGGCCCTTATCAGCCCCAGCATTTT	CATRPLGPYQPQHF
TRBV4-2	NA	NA	TRBJ1-1	TGTGCCAGCAGCCAAGGAACAGGGCGGACTGAAGCTTTCTTT	CASSQGTGRTEAFF
TRBV24-1	NA	NA	TRBJ1-2	TGTGCCACCAGTGAGGGCAGTGACTATGGCTACACCTTC	CATSEGSDYGYTF
TRBV10-3	NA	TRBD1	TRBJ2-2	TGTGCCATCAGGAGACAGGGGAACACCGGGGAGCTGTTTTTT	CAIRRQGNTGELFF
TRBV28	once	NA	TRBJ1-1	TGTGCCAGCAGTTTATCCGACAGTGGCACTGAAGCTTTCTTT	CASSLSDSGTEAFF
TRBV29-1	NA	NA	TRBJ2-3	TGCAGCGTTCAAACCGGGAACCCCACAGATACGCAGTATTTT	CSVQTGNPTDTQYF